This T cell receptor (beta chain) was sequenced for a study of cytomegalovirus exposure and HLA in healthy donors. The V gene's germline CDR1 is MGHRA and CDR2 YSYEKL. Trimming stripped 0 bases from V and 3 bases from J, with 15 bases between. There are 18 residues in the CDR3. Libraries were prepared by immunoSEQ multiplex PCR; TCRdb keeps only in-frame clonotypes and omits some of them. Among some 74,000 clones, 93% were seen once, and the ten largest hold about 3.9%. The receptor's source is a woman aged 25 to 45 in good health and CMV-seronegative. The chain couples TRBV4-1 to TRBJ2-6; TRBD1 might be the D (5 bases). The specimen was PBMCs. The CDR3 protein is CASSQELQGRHGANVLTF. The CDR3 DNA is TGCGCCAGCAGCCAAGAACTCCAGGGAAGGCATGGGGCCAACGTCCTGACTTTC.